The rows below give T cell receptor beta chains drawn from one sample of a study of shared clonotypes between healthy human individuals. The data were produced by immunoSEQ multiplex PCR, yet TCRdb's version contains in-frame clones alone and is incomplete. The sample has about 1.1 million clones; 77% are singletons. Sequencing was carried out using memory CD4+ T cells from PBMCs. These receptors originate from a man aged 18 to 30 in good health. Some clones in this sample may be carry-over from other donors' samples. Both conserved end residues are part of each CDR3. The D gene is left open where the match is weak. Not every row has a clone size; where given, it reads once, few, many or a size class.

v_gene,j_gene,len,d_gene,abundance,CDR3aa,CDR3nt
TRBV5-1,TRBJ2-1,15,TRBD2,-,CASSLDGTNYNEQFF,TGCGCCAGCAGCTTGGACGGGACTAACTACAATGAGCAGTTCTTC
TRBV7-7,TRBJ2-5,12,-,-,CASSSAGETQYF,TGTGCCAGCAGCTCCGCAGGAGAGACCCAGTACTTC
TRBV28,TRBJ2-7,15,-,-,CASSPVGGRAYEQYF,TGTGCCAGCAGTCCCGTGGGGGGAAGGGCCTACGAGCAGTACTTC
TRBV2,TRBJ1-1,15,-,once,CASSARGRGNTEAFF,TGTGCCAGCAGTGCGAGAGGGAGGGGGAACACTGAAGCTTTCTTT
TRBV7-3,TRBJ2-7,16,TRBD1,-,CASSLDGPGQGSEQYF,TGTGCCAGCAGCTTAGACGGTCCCGGACAGGGTTCCGAGCAGTACTTC
TRBV28,TRBJ1-2,16,TRBD1,-,CASSSLQNRQGNGYTF,TGTGCCAGCAGTTCTCTCCAAAACCGACAGGGGAATGGCTACACCTTC
TRBV2,TRBJ2-2,13,-,many,CASSRGDAGELFF,TGTGCCAGCAGCCGCGGGGACGCCGGGGAGCTGTTTTTT
TRBV19,TRBJ1-3,14,-,-,CASTVGGLGNTIYF,TGTGCCAGTACGGTAGGGGGACTTGGAAACACCATATATTTT
TRBV10-3,TRBJ1-2,13,-,few,CAISEQENYGYTF,TGTGCCATCAGTGAGCAGGAGAACTATGGCTACACCTTC
TRBV7-2,TRBJ2-6,19,TRBD1,-,CASSLRQGASSSGANVLTF,TGTGCCAGCAGCCTCCGACAGGGGGCGTCATCCTCTGGGGCCAACGTCCTGACTTTC
TRBV5-1,TRBJ2-2,16,TRBD2,-,CASRSGLAGLVGELFF,TGCGCCAGCAGGTCGGGACTAGCGGGCCTCGTCGGGGAGCTGTTTTTT
TRBV6-1,TRBJ2-3,15,TRBD2,-,CASSRDYLEGDTQYF,TGTGCCAGCAGTCGGGACTACCTGGAAGGGGATACGCAGTATTTT
TRBV25-1,TRBJ2-5,14,-,-,CASSEFAGGETQYF,TGTGCCAGCAGTGAATTTGCAGGGGGGGAGACCCAGTACTTC
TRBV27,TRBJ2-2,15,-,-,CASRLLGQNTGELFF,TGTGCCAGCAGACTATTGGGACAGAACACCGGGGAGCTGTTTTTT
TRBV4-3,TRBJ1-2,16,TRBD1,-,CASSKTPGTDFYGYTF,TGCGCCAGCAGCAAAACCCCCGGGACAGACTTCTATGGCTACACCTTC
TRBV28,TRBJ1-3,15,TRBD1,once,CASRMTGARRNTIYF,TGTGCCAGCAGGATGACAGGGGCTCGGAGAAACACCATATATTTT
TRBV27,TRBJ2-7,17,-,many,CASSLPPLEGPYYEQYF,TGTGCCAGCAGTTTACCCCCTTTGGAGGGACCCTACTACGAGCAGTACTTC
TRBV28,TRBJ2-1,18,TRBD2,-,CASTNLEASGSSYNEQFF,TGTGCCAGCACCAATCTAGAGGCTAGCGGGAGCTCCTACAATGAGCAGTTCTTC
TRBV7-9,TRBJ1-1,14,TRBD1,-,CASSHPGQVTEAFF,TGTGCCAGCAGCCACCCGGGACAGGTCACTGAAGCTTTCTTT
TRBV10-2,TRBJ2-1,14,TRBD1,-,CASRMDRGRGEQFF,TGCGCCAGCAGAATGGACAGGGGAAGGGGTGAGCAGTTCTTC
TRBV27,TRBJ1-5,14,-,-,CASSSTVAWQPQHF,TGTGCCAGCAGTTCGACAGTTGCATGGCAACCCCAGCATTTT
TRBV7-9,TRBJ2-7,14,-,-,CASSLGSGRYEQYF,TGTGCCAGCAGCTTAGGATCCGGCAGGTACGAGCAGTACTTC
TRBV5-1,TRBJ2-7,15,-,-,CASSFGASVSYEQYF,TGCGCCAGCAGCTTTGGGGCTAGCGTGTCCTACGAGCAGTACTTC
TRBV4-2,TRBJ2-1,14,-,-,CASSQDIRNNEQFF,TGTGCCAGCAGCCAAGATATTCGCAACAATGAGCAGTTCTTC
TRBV19,TRBJ2-1,17,TRBD2,few,CASSTNPTSGSYNEQFF,TGTGCCAGTAGCACCAACCCGACTAGCGGGTCCTACAATGAGCAGTTCTTC
TRBV5-1,TRBJ2-5,13,-,-,CASSLDYGETQYF,TGCGCCAGCAGCTTGGACTACGGGGAGACCCAGTACTTC
TRBV10-3,TRBJ2-1,13,-,-,CAISDGRHNEQFF,TGTGCCATCAGTGATGGCAGACACAATGAGCAGTTCTTC
TRBV14,TRBJ2-2,16,-,-,CASSPLTGDLSGELFF,TGTGCCAGCAGCCCGTTGACGGGAGATCTTTCCGGGGAGCTGTTTTTT
TRBV18,TRBJ1-2,16,-,-,CASSPDLTGKYYGYTF,TGTGCCAGCTCACCTGACCTAACAGGGAAGTACTATGGCTACACCTTC
TRBV29-1,TRBJ2-2,16,-,-,CSVEDPDTSNTGELFF,TGCAGCGTTGAAGACCCCGACACCTCGAACACCGGGGAGCTGTTTTTT
TRBV9,TRBJ2-5,13,TRBD1,-,CASSVTGGETQYF,TGTGCCAGCAGCGTTACAGGGGGGGAGACCCAGTACTTC
TRBV28,TRBJ1-1,14,-,-,CASSRLGRRAEAFF,TGTGCCAGCAGTAGATTGGGACGGCGGGCTGAAGCTTTCTTT
TRBV6-1,TRBJ1-4,17,-,-,CASSEAAIRGGNEELFF,TGTGCCAGCAGTGAAGCGGCTATTCGGGGTGGGAATGAAGAACTGTTTTTT
TRBV10-2,TRBJ2-7,12,-,-,CATSPSWYEQYF,TGCGCCACCTCTCCCTCATGGTACGAGCAGTACTTC
TRBV19,TRBJ1-3,14,-,-,CASKSVDSGNTIYF,TGTGCCAGTAAATCGGTGGACTCTGGAAACACCATATATTTT
TRBV6-5,TRBJ2-3,15,-,-,CASSYGGRSTDTQYF,TGTGCCAGCAGTTATGGTGGGAGAAGCACAGATACGCAGTATTTT
TRBV2,TRBJ2-5,13,-,-,CAYSLRWGETQYF,TGTGCCTACTCCCTCCGGTGGGGAGAGACCCAGTACTTC
TRBV18,TRBJ1-1,14,-,-,CASSPPTGRTEAFF,TGTGCCAGCTCACCACCTACGGGGCGGACTGAAGCTTTCTTT
TRBV7-9,TRBJ2-3,14,-,-,CASSLALGADTQYF,TGTGCCAGCAGCTTAGCGCTTGGGGCGGATACGCAGTATTTT
TRBV10-3,TRBJ2-3,12,-,once,CATGSSTDTQYF,TGTGCCACGGGGTCGAGCACAGATACGCAGTATTTT
TRBV5-1,TRBJ2-5,14,-,-,CASSFSGGQETQYF,TGCGCCAGCAGCTTCTCAGGCGGCCAAGAGACCCAGTACTTC
TRBV6-5,TRBJ2-3,13,-,-,CASSYPGPDTQYF,TGTGCCAGCAGTTACCCAGGTCCAGATACGCAGTATTTT
TRBV7-3,TRBJ2-5,15,-,-,CASSTNTGAGETQYF,TGTGCCAGCAGCACCAACACGGGGGCTGGCGAGACCCAGTACTTC
TRBV7-2,TRBJ1-1,14,-,once,CASSRGRPNTEAFF,TGTGCCAGCAGCAGGGGAAGGCCGAACACTGAAGCTTTCTTT
TRBV28,TRBJ2-7,13,-,-,CASSLTGGYEQYF,TGTGCCAGCAGTTTAACTGGGGGCTACGAGCAGTACTTC
TRBV30,TRBJ2-1,12,-,-,CAWSATRNEQFF,TGTGCCTGGAGTGCTACGCGCAATGAGCAGTTCTTC
TRBV28,TRBJ2-1,16,TRBD2,-,CASSLVAGSSYNEQFF,TGTGCCAGCAGTTTAGTAGCGGGCTCCTCCTACAATGAGCAGTTCTTC
TRBV28,TRBJ1-2,13,TRBD1,once,CASSQTGVEGYTF,TGTGCCAGCAGCCAGACAGGGGTCGAAGGCTACACCTTC
TRBV19,TRBJ2-5,14,-,-,CASSIGDTGETQYF,TGTGCCAGTAGTATAGGGGACACGGGGGAGACCCAGTACTTC
TRBV7-9,TRBJ1-1,17,-,-,CASSLGGLGWMNTEAFF,TGTGCCAGCAGCTTAGGCGGGTTGGGGTGGATGAACACTGAAGCTTTCTTT